The 7 T cell receptor beta chains below come from one sample, sequenced in a study of CD8 T cells in cerebrospinal fluid in Alzheimer's disease. TCRdb re-called the 10x single-cell sequencing reads; one entry per CDR3 protein, DNA not given. This listing includes about 780 distinct CDR3 sequences. The source material was cerebrospinal fluid. The receptors derive from a human donor with Parkinson's disease.

Judged by frequency, this clonotype is medium-sized. This chain links TRBV19 with TRBJ1-1; without DNA, the TCRdb call of TRBD1 cannot be checked. The CDR3 totals 13 residues. Germline assignment: CDR1 LNHDA and CDR2 SQIVND (reference sequence). This CDR3 reads CASTGTAYTEAFF.

Its frequency marks this clonotype as medium-sized. The J gene is TRBJ2-7, the V gene TRBV20-1; TCRdb lists TRBD2, though no DNA is available to test this call. The germline V gene has CDR1 DFQATT and CDR2 SNEGSKA (reference sequence). CDR3 size: 12 residues. The CDR3 region is CSARSSTYEQYF.

By frequency, this clonotype registers medium-sized. The chain recombines TRBV28 with TRBJ2-7. The CDR3 length is 12 residues. CDR1 is MDHEN and CDR2 is SYDVKM in the germline V gene. The CDR3 reads CASSLSGYEQYF. Using reference TRBV28 and TRBJ2-7 for the parts outside the CDR3, the full variable domain is DVKVTQSSRYLVKRTGEKVFLECVQDMDHENMFWYRQDPGLGLRLIYFSYDVKMKEKGDIPEGYSVSREKKERFSLILESASTNQTSMYLCASSLSGYEQYFGPGTRLTVT.

Judged by frequency, this clonotype is medium-sized (0.01 to 0.1%). The rearrangement joins TRBV11-2 to TRBJ2-7. The V gene's germline CDR1 is SGHAT and CDR2 FQNNGV. The CDR3 extends over 12 amino acids. The CDR3 is CASSLRPYEQYF.

This clonotype registers large by frequency. The rearrangement uses TRBV5-1 and TRBJ1-4; the TCRdb call, TRBD1, lacks DNA for checking. Germline values: CDR1 SGHRS, CDR2 YFSETQ. The CDR3 loop spans 15 amino acids. CDR3: CASSLTLPGNEKLFF.

This clonotype registers medium-sized by frequency. The V and J genes are TRBV6-1 and TRBJ1-3; TCRdb outputs TRBD1, but without DNA this stays unchecked. Germline lookup yields CDR1 MNHNS and CDR2 SASEGT. CDR3 size: 14 residues. CDR3 residues: CASSPGVSGNTIYF.

Measured by frequency, this clonotype is medium-sized. The chain uses TRBV4-3 and TRBJ1-1; TCRdb's D gene call, TRBD1, goes unchecked for lack of DNA. The CDR3 contains 19 residues. CDR1 and CDR2 from the germline V gene are LGHNA and YSLEER. The CDR3 protein is CASSQDRPGSPPMNTEAFF.